What follows is one T cell receptor (beta chain) and its context. These data originate in a study of blood T cell repertoires in COVID-19. The Seattle patients joined while their infection was active and were tracked longitudinally afterward. Study processing details: By means of reference gene primer amplification, nucleated cell counts were estimated. Repertoires were generated with immunoSEQ multiplex PCR, while TCRdb's copy carries only in-frame clones and drops some. The DNA gave D and trimming, while V, J and clone size come from that table. The sample records 250,000 or so clones, 90% being singletons. The clonotype comes from a woman in her sixties with COVID-19, enrolled during active disease. The material sequenced was peripheral blood.

The CDR3 region is CASSFDTSGGRTFF. The CDR3 nucleotides read TGTGCCAGCAGCTTCGACACTAGCGGGGGCCGCACCTTTTTT. The chain links TRBV7-9 to TRBJ2-2, with 11 bases matching TRBD2. Germline values: CDR1 SEHNR, CDR2 FQNEAQ (reference sequence). V shed 3 bases and J 17 bases; nucleotides not matched to a gene: 11. The CDR3 spans 14 residues.